This TCR beta chain was identified in a study of graft-versus-host responses after intestinal transplantation. Whole-study results and caveats: Recipient marrow held GvH clones, some first seen in ileum or blood. Early HvG declines after transplant were associated with peak circulating GvH clone levels. Clonal ratios of graft-versus-host to host-versus-graft in allografts were high for patients exhibiting graft-donor T cell macrochimerism.

This clone was seen once. The antigen remains undetermined. The protocol was immunoSEQ multiplex PCR, while the TCRdb copy is restricted to in-frame clones and leaves out a portion. The data hold about 120,000 clones, with 90% to 95% observed a single time. V dropped 0 bases and J dropped 8 bases, with 19 bases sitting between them. Germline assignment: CDR1 MGHRA and CDR2 YSYEKL. The CDR3 loop spans 16 amino acids. The source of this sequence is a human donor who received an intestinal transplant. The chain links TRBV4-1 to TRBJ1-2, with D perhaps TRBD1 (6 bases). The starting material was unstimulated CD4+ T cells sorted from spleen or lymph node cells, obtained before intestinal transplant. The CDR3 DNA is TGCGCCAGCAGCCAAGATCGGAGTCAGGGGAGGAGCGGCTACACCTTC. Amino acid sequence: CASSQDRSQGRSGYTF.